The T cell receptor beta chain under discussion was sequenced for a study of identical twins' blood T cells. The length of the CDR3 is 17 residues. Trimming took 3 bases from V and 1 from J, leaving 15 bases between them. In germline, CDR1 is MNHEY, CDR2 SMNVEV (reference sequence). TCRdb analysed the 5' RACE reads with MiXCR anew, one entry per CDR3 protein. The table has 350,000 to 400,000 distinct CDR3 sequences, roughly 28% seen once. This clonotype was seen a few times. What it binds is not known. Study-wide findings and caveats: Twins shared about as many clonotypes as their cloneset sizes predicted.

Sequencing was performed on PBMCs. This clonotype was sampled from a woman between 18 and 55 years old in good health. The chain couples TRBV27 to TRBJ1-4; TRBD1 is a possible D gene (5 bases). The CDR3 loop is CASSFRARGITNEKLFF. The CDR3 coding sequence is TGTGCCAGCAGTTTTCGGGCCCGGGGGATAACTAATGAAAAACTGTTTTTT.